The rows below give T cell receptor beta chains drawn from one sample of a study of identical twins. One entry per CDR3 protein, called by TCRdb with MiXCR from the 5' RACE reads. The data hold roughly 1.6 million distinct CDR3 sequences, with around a third observed a single time. Sequenced material: cord blood. The receptors stem from a newborn girl in good health. Both conserved end residues are part of each CDR3. Each record gives: CDR3 DNA, CDR3 protein, clone size, J gene, D gene, V gene. The D gene is left open where the match is weak. Clone size is stated in some rows and not others, as once, few, many or a class when expanded.

TGTGCCTGGAGGAGCTCCGAGCCCCAGCATTTT,CAWRSSEPQHF,.,TRBJ1-5,.,TRBV30
TGTGCCAGTTCCGTCCAACGGACTACCGGTGTGGGGGATACGCAGTATTTT,CASSVQRTTGVGDTQYF,.,TRBJ2-3,.,TRBV28
TGCGCCAGCAGCCGGGACGGTTTGGAGCAGTACTTC,CASSRDGLEQYF,.,TRBJ2-7,.,TRBV5-1
TGTGCCAGCAGCCAAGTTTCGCGCGAGCAGTACTTC,CASSQVSREQYF,many,TRBJ2-7,.,TRBV3-1
TGTGCCAGCAGCTTAGACATAAGGGAAGAGACCCAGTACTTC,CASSLDIREETQYF,.,TRBJ2-5,.,TRBV7-2
TGTGCCAGCAGTCCCTCGCCAGGGGGCTACGAGCAGTACTTC,CASSPSPGGYEQYF,.,TRBJ2-7,TRBD1,TRBV27
TGTGCCAGCAGCTTAGCGTGGACTACCGGCACAGATACGCAGTATTTT,CASSLAWTTGTDTQYF,.,TRBJ2-3,.,TRBV11-3
TGTGCCAGCAGCCAAGGCCCGGGGCCGAAACTAAATTCACCCCTCCACTTT,CASSQGPGPKLNSPLHF,few,TRBJ1-6,.,TRBV4-2
TGTGCCAGCAGCCATTGGGACGGAGGGGAGCAGTACTTC,CASSHWDGGEQYF,.,TRBJ2-7,.,TRBV3-1
TGTGCCAGCAGAATGTTACAGGGGTCCAAAAACATTCAGTACTTC,CASRMLQGSKNIQYF,.,TRBJ2-4,TRBD1,TRBV11-2
TGTGCCAGCAGTTTCCGGGACAGGGAATCGTACGAGCAGTACTTC,CASSFRDRESYEQYF,few,TRBJ2-7,TRBD1,TRBV27
TGCGGCGTTGGCCCGACTGGCTACTACGAGCAGTACTTC,CGVGPTGYYEQYF,.,TRBJ2-7,.,TRBV29-1
TGCGCCAGCAGCTTGGAAATGGACAGGGGGCGTCCCTACGAGCAGTACTTC,CASSLEMDRGRPYEQYF,.,TRBJ2-7,TRBD1,TRBV5-1
TGCAGTGCTACCAGTCCGGGGACAGATACGCAGTATTTT,CSATSPGTDTQYF,.,TRBJ2-3,.,TRBV20-1
TGTGCCAGCAGTTTAAGGGTCAGGGCCAACGAGCAGTACTTC,CASSLRVRANEQYF,.,TRBJ2-7,.,TRBV12-3/TRBV12-4
TGTGCCAGCAGTTTGTCTACCTACGACAGGGAAGGCTACGAGCAGTACTTC,CASSLSTYDREGYEQYF,few,TRBJ2-7,TRBD1,TRBV28
TGTGCCAGCAGTGAAATTAGCAATCAGCCCCAGCATTTT,CASSEISNQPQHF,.,TRBJ1-5,.,TRBV2
TGTGCCAGCAGCTTAGTGTTTGGGGCCGAGCAGTACTTC,CASSLVFGAEQYF,few,TRBJ2-7,.,TRBV11-2
TGTGCCAGCAGCGACCGACAGGGTAAAGGTGGCTACACCTTC,CASSDRQGKGGYTF,.,TRBJ1-2,TRBD1,TRBV6-6
TGTGCCAGCGCTCCCGGGACGTTGACCTACGAGCAGTACTTC,CASAPGTLTYEQYF,.,TRBJ2-7,.,TRBV6-5
TGTGCCAGCAGTTACTCGAGGACTAGTAGCGAGCAGTACTTC,CASSYSRTSSEQYF,few,TRBJ2-7,TRBD2,TRBV6-2/TRBV6-3
TGCAGCGTTTGGGGACACCAAGCTAACTATGGCTACACCTTC,CSVWGHQANYGYTF,.,TRBJ1-2,.,TRBV29-1
TGCGCCAGCAAGGTGGAGGGGGCCGATGAGCAGTACTTC,CASKVEGADEQYF,.,TRBJ2-7,.,TRBV5-1
TGTGCCAGCAGTTTGCTCCCGGGACAGGGGTCCACTGAAGCTTTCTTT,CASSLLPGQGSTEAFF,.,TRBJ1-1,TRBD1,TRBV28
TGCGCCAGCAGCCACCCGAAGGGCTCAACTAATGAAAAACTGTTTTTT,CASSHPKGSTNEKLFF,few,TRBJ1-4,.,TRBV4-1
TGTGCCAGCAGCTTAGTCGGAACCCGGACAGGGGGGGAGGCAGATACGCAGTATTTT,CASSLVGTRTGGEADTQYF,.,TRBJ2-3,TRBD1,TRBV7-2
TGTGCCAGCAGTGGACAGGCTGCCGTCGGATTGGGAGGCTGCACCTTC,CASSGQAAVGLGGCTF,.,TRBJ1-2,.,TRBV6-1
TGCAGCGTCGTAGCGGGAGACGGCTACAATGAGCAGTACTTC,CSVVAGDGYNEQYF,.,TRBJ2-7,TRBD2,TRBV29-1
TGCAGTGCTAGGGCAGGGGCGAGGGGCAATCAGCCCCAGCATTTT,CSARAGARGNQPQHF,.,TRBJ1-5,.,TRBV20-1
TGTGCCAGCAGTTTAATTCCAGGGAATCAGCCCCAGCATTTT,CASSLIPGNQPQHF,.,TRBJ1-5,.,TRBV27
TGTGCCAGCAGCTTAGCCCGGGTTACCGGCGAGCAGTACTTC,CASSLARVTGEQYF,.,TRBJ2-7,.,TRBV7-8
TGCGCCAGCAGAGTTAGCTTACCCTACAATGAGCAGTTCTTC,CASRVSLPYNEQFF,few,TRBJ2-1,.,TRBV5-1
TGTACCAGCAGTTTGGGGCCCCAGGGAGACTACGAGCAGTACTTC,CTSSLGPQGDYEQYF,.,TRBJ2-7,.,TRBV27
TGTGCCAGCAGTTTCAGGGACCTTGAGGAGACCCAGTACTTC,CASSFRDLEETQYF,many,TRBJ2-5,.,TRBV28
TGTGCCAGCAGCCCCCGACAGGGTATACCCAAGAGCAATGAGCAGTTCTTC,CASSPRQGIPKSNEQFF,.,TRBJ2-1,TRBD1,TRBV11-1
TGTGCCAGCAGACGGACTAGCGGGGGGGCCGTCGCAGATACGCAGTATTTT,CASRRTSGGAVADTQYF,.,TRBJ2-3,TRBD2,TRBV4-2
TGTGCCAGCAGTAGGACAGGAAAACAAGAGACCCAGTACTTC,CASSRTGKQETQYF,many,TRBJ2-5,TRBD1,TRBV12-3/TRBV12-4
TGCAGCGTTGACTTTTGGGCTAGCGGGAGCAATGAGCAGTTCTTC,CSVDFWASGSNEQFF,few,TRBJ2-1,TRBD2,TRBV29-1
TGCAGTGCTAGAGAACAGGGAAACACCATATATTTT,CSAREQGNTIYF,.,TRBJ1-3,.,TRBV20-1
TGTGCCAGCAGTTCTCAGGGGTGGGCTTTCTTT,CASSSQGWAFF,once,TRBJ1-1,.,TRBV6-6
TGTGCCAGCAGCTTAGATCGCGGGGCCGATCAGTTCTTC,CASSLDRGADQFF,few,TRBJ2-1,.,TRBV7-2
TGTGCTCCGTCAACCGGGGGTCGATACCGCACAGATACGCAGTATTTT,CAPSTGGRYRTDTQYF,few,TRBJ2-3,.,TRBV27
TGCAGTGCTAGATCCTATAGCGGGAGGGCAGCAGATACGCAGTATTTT,CSARSYSGRAADTQYF,few,TRBJ2-3,TRBD2,TRBV20-1
TGTGCCAGCAGTACCTCCCTCGGCTTTGGGCTAGGGGCAACTAATGAAAAACTGTTTTTT,CASSTSLGFGLGATNEKLFF,few,TRBJ1-4,.,TRBV12-3/TRBV12-4
TGCAGCGTTGCCGCAGGGGCTCGTGGCTACACCTTC,CSVAAGARGYTF,few,TRBJ1-2,.,TRBV29-1
TGTGCCAGCTCACCACCGACAGGGGGGAGAACTGAAGCTTTCTTT,CASSPPTGGRTEAFF,few,TRBJ1-1,TRBD1,TRBV18
TGTGCCAGCAGCTCAGAGTACACTGAAGCTTTCTTT,CASSSEYTEAFF,.,TRBJ1-1,.,TRBV7-9
TGTGCCAGCAGAGATTCACAGGGGATCACCCCCTACGGCTACACCTTC,CASRDSQGITPYGYTF,few,TRBJ1-2,TRBD1,TRBV12-3/TRBV12-4
TGTGCCCTACGGGACATGGGCCACGAGCAGTACTTC,CALRDMGHEQYF,.,TRBJ2-7,.,TRBV28
TGTGCCATCAGGCCGGACAATGGGGAGACCCAGTACTTC,CAIRPDNGETQYF,few,TRBJ2-5,.,TRBV10-3
TGTGCCATCAGTCCCGTTCGGGTGAAGGGGGCCGATGAGCAGTTCTTC,CAISPVRVKGADEQFF,.,TRBJ2-1,TRBD1,TRBV10-3
TGCGCCAGCAGCTTGTTCCCGCGGGGGCCATGGGATGAGCAGTTCTTC,CASSLFPRGPWDEQFF,.,TRBJ2-1,.,TRBV5-1
TGTGCCAGCTCGGAGCACAGTACGAACACCGGGGAGCTGTTTTTT,CASSEHSTNTGELFF,.,TRBJ2-2,.,TRBV7-9
TGTGCCACCAGTGACTCGGGACAGGCCCTCTACGAGCAGTACTTC,CATSDSGQALYEQYF,few,TRBJ2-7,TRBD1,TRBV24-1
TGTGCCTGGAGTGTAACCGGGACAGGCGAGCAGTACTTC,CAWSVTGTGEQYF,.,TRBJ2-7,TRBD1,TRBV30
TGTGCCAGCTGTTCCCGGGACAGCTATAATTCACCCCTCCACTTT,CASCSRDSYNSPLHF,.,TRBJ1-6,TRBD1,TRBV27
TGTGCCAGCAGTTCCTACGGACAGGGCAGGGGAAGCGCTAATGAAAAACTGTTTTTT,CASSSYGQGRGSANEKLFF,.,TRBJ1-4,TRBD1,TRBV27
TGCAGTGCTAGAGATCCTAGCGGGGTTAAGTATTTT,CSARDPSGVKYF,.,TRBJ2-3,TRBD2,TRBV20-1